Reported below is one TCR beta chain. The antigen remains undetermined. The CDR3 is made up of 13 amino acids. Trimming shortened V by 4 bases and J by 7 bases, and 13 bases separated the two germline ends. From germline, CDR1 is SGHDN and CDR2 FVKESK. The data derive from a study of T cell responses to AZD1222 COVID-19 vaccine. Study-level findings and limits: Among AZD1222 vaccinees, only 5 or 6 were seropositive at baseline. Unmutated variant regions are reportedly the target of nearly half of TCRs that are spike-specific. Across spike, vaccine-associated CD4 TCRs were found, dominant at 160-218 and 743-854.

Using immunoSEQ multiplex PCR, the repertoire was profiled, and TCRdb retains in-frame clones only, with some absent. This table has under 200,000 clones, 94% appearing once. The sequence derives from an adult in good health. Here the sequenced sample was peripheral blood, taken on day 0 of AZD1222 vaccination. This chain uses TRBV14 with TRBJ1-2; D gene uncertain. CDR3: CASSPIGAVGYTF. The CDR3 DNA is TGTGCCAGCAGCCCGATTGGTGCGGTTGGCTACACCTTC.